The present T cell receptor beta chain was sequenced within a study of T cells in Graves' hyperthyroidism and ophthalmopathy. Broader study findings: Ophthalmopathy cases were set apart from stable hyperthyroidism by a 13 V-J model.

TCR beta CDR3 region amplification was performed from RNA transcripts. The TCR CDR3 first-round RT-PCR relied on the HTBI primer set. TCRdb redid the calling of the multiplex PCR reads with MiXCR, one entry per CDR3 protein. The sample contains roughly 530,000 distinct CDR3 sequences, 17% of which appear only once. This clonotype was counted many times. What it binds is not known. Ophthalmopathy cases met thresholds of Clinical Activity Score at least 3, NOSPECS grade at least 4 and duration under 3 months. The study left out patients who had uncontrolled infection, other autoimmune disease, pregnancy or lactation. Germline CDR1 is PRHDT and CDR2 is FYEKMQ (reference sequence). This CDR3 is built from 14 residues. Deletions cut 4 bases from V and 8 bases from J, with 15 bases between.

The V gene is TRBV13, the J gene TRBJ2-1, with D perhaps TRBD1 or TRBD2 (5 bases each). Material: blood. The clonotype originates from a woman aged 18-29 years with Graves' ophthalmopathy. CDR3 region: CASSSAPGSHEQFF. The CDR3 DNA follows: TGTGCCAGCAGCTCCGCTCCAGGGAGCCATGAGCAGTTCTTC.